This T cell receptor beta chain was sequenced in a study of T-cell reconstitution after alpha-beta-depleted transplantation in children. Preparation of the TCRbeta library was carried out with unique molecular identifiers. TCRdb fed the PCR reads into MiXCR, producing one record per CDR3 protein. This sample has 400,000 to 500,000 distinct CDR3 sequences, with approximately 11% found just once. CDR1 is KGHSH and CDR2 is LQKENI in the germline V gene. V was pared by 1 base and J by 0 bases, with 3 bases of the junction left unmatched. The CDR3 extends over 16 amino acids. The V and J genes are TRBV18 and TRBJ2-3; 8 nucleotides line up with TRBD2. Material: PBMCs from the stem cell graft donor, obtained from the stem cell graft. The sequence came from a human donor who donated a stem cell graft to a child with acute myeloid leukemia. The CDR3: CASSPRERESTDTQYF. Written as DNA, the CDR3 is TGTGCCAGCTCACCACGGGAGCGGGAGAGCACAGATACGCAGTATTTT.